Sequencing of this TCR beta chain was carried out in a study of T cells in tuberculosis. In the study overall: PBMC were archived before or within 7 days of starting treatment. Notes on the study in general: GEM motif frequencies gave around 67% accuracy; the GMM repertoire gave about 90%.

Deletions cut 0 bases from V and 0 bases from J, with 9 bases between. CDR3 length equals 15 residues. Germline CDR1 reads LNHDA; CDR2 reads SQIVND (reference sequence). Time point described: new active TB diagnosis, blood taken before or within 7 days of starting treatment. Patients were newly diagnosed, HIV-seronegative, and aged 18 or older. Produced via immunoSEQ multiplex PCR; TCRdb's table is partial and in-frame only. The sample has roughly 35,000 clones, 92% seen once. About this clone: Its target is unknown.

The rearrangement joins TRBV19 to TRBJ2-7, with D unresolved. Sequenced here: PBMCs, sampled at tuberculosis diagnosis. This TCR came from an adult with tuberculosis. Some clones in this sample may be carry-over from other donors' samples. The CDR3 is CASSIDYSVSYEQYF. The DNA of the CDR3 is TGTGCCAGTAGTATAGACTACAGTGTCTCCTACGAGCAGTACTTC.